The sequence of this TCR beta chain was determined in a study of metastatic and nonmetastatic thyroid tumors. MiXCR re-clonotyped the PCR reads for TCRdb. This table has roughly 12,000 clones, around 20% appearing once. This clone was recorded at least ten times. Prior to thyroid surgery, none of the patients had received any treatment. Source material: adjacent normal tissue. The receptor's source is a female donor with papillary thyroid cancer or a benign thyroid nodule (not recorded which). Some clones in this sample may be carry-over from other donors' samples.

The CDR3 loop is CSADTLNTEAFF. CDR3 bases: TGCAGCGCAGACACTTTGAACACTGAAGCTTTCTTT. V and J are TRBV29-1 and TRBJ1-1; the D is unclear. CDR1 and CDR2 from the germline V gene are SQVTM and ANQGSEA. Trimming stripped 7 bases from V and 0 bases from J, with 9 bases between. This CDR3 spans 12 amino acids. The full variable domain, rest sourced from reference TRBV29-1 and TRBJ1-1, is SAVISQKPSRDICQRGTSLTIQCQVDSQVTMMFWYRQQPGQSLTLIATANQGSEATYESGFVIDKFPISRPNLTFSTLTVSNMSPEDSSIYLCSADTLNTEAFFGQGTRLTVV.